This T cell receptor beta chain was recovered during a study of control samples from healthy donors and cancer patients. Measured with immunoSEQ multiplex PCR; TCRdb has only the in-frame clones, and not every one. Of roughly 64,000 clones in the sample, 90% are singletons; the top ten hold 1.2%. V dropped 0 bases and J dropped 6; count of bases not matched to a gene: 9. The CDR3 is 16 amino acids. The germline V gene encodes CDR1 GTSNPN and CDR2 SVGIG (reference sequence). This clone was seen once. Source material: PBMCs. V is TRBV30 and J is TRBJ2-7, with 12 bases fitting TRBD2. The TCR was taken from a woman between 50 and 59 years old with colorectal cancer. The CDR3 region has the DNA TGTGCCTGGAGTGTCCGCAGACTAGCGGGAGTTCGCGAGCAGTACTTC. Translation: CAWSVRRLAGVREQYF.